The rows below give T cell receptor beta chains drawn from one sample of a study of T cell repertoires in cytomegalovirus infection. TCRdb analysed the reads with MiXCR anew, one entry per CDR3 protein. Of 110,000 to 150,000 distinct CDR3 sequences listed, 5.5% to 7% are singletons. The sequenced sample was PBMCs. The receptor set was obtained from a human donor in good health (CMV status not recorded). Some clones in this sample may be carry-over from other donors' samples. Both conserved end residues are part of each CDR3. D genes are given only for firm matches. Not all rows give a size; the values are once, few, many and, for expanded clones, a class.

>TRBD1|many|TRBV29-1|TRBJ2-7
TGCAGCGTCCGCCCCGGGACAGGGTCTACCGAGCAGTACTTC
CSVRPGTGSTEQYF
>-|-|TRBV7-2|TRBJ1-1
TGTGCCAGCATCCTCCCGACAGGCTTTTACACTTATGCTTTCTTT
CASILPTGFYTYAFF
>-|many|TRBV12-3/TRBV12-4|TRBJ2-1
TGTGCCAGCAGTCCAATTCTAGGCCGAAATGAGCAGTTCTTC
CASSPILGRNEQFF
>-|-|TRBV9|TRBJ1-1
TGTGCCAGCAGCGTAGGCAGGGGGAACACTGAAGCTTTCTTT
CASSVGRGNTEAFF
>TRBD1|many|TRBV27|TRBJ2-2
TGTGCCAGCAGATACACAAGGGGGCAAGGCGGGGAGCTGTTTTTT
CASRYTRGQGGELFF
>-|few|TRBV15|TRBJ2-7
TGTGCCACCATCAAAGAGAGACGACTCGAGCAGTACTTC
CATIKERRLEQYF
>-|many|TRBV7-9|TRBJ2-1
TGTGCCAGCAGCTTACAGGACGGATACAATGAGCAGTTCTTC
CASSLQDGYNEQFF
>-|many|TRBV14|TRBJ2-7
TGTGCCAGCAGCCAAGATATAAGGGGAACCTCCTACGAGCAGTACTTC
CASSQDIRGTSYEQYF
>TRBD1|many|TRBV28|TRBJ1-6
TGTGCCAGCAGTGGCGGACAGGGGATGAATTCACCCCTCCACTTT
CASSGGQGMNSPLHF
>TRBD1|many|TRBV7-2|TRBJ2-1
TGTGCCAGCAGCCCGGACAGGGTTTCCTACAATGAGCAGTTCTTC
CASSPDRVSYNEQFF
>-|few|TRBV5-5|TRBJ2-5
TGTGCCAGCAGCTTCGCCGCGCAAGAGACCCAGTACTTC
CASSFAAQETQYF
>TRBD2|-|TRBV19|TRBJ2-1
TGTGCCAGTAGTATCGGCCTAGCGGGGGGTAATGAGCAGTTCTTC
CASSIGLAGGNEQFF
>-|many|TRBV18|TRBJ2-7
TGTGCCAGCTCACAAGAACTAAGAATTTCAAATTACGAGCAGTACTTC
CASSQELRISNYEQYF
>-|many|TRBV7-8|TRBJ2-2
TGTGCCAGCAGCTTACCCCGCGACTATCCGAACACCGGGGAGCTGTTTTTT
CASSLPRDYPNTGELFF